This T cell receptor beta chain was obtained from a study of vaccination effects on CD4 cells after COVID-19. Across the study: Sequencing in the ViraFEST assay came after antigen-specific CD4+ T cells had been expanded with viral peptide pools, which were used to stimulate PBMC. It was a median of 72 days after the second dose that post-vaccine samples were obtained. Study observations and caveats: Cross-reactivity toward common cold coronaviruses was confined to only 1 of 255 vaccine-induced clones in healthy vaccinees.

The method was immunoSEQ multiplex PCR; TCRdb's version includes in-frame clones alone and lacks a portion of them. Of about 73,000 clones listed, around 70% are singletons. Following culture for roughly 10 days, CD4+ T cells were isolated. All study participants received two doses of BNT162b2 or mRNA-1273 vaccine. Absence of prior SARS-CoV-2 infection characterized the vaccine recipients, who showed negative nucleocapsid antibodies. Germline V gene lookup returns CDR1 MDHEN and CDR2 SYDVKM. The CDR3 contains 15 residues. Trimming removed 5 bases from V and 5 bases from J, with 18 bases in between. A note on this clone: What it recognizes is unknown.

The chain combines TRBV28 with TRBJ1-1; D uncertain. The clonotype originates from a human donor who received a COVID-19 vaccine. Sample: CD4+ T cells from PBMCs cultured without peptide, taken after COVID-19 vaccination. Here the CDR3 DNA reads TGTGCCAGCAGTCCTGTTGATCCTCGGAGGACTGAAGCTTTCTTT. Encoded protein: CASSPVDPRRTEAFF.